These T cell receptor beta chains were read from a single sample in a study of shared clonotypes between healthy human individuals. Sequencing used immunoSEQ multiplex PCR; TCRdb keeps in-frame clones, though not all of them. This table has roughly 2,000,000 clones, around 96% appearing once. The material sequenced was naive CD8+ T cells sorted from blood. The receptors were sampled from a man aged 18 to 35 in good health. CDR3s include the opening cysteine and the closing phenylalanine or tryptophan. Fields, in order: V gene, J gene, CDR3 protein.

V: TRBV28; J: TRBJ2-5; CDR3: CASSQTGSQETQYF
V: TRBV28; J: TRBJ1-1; CDR3: CASSGVYNEAFF
V: TRBV29-1; J: TRBJ2-7; CDR3: CSVDWGTYEQYF
V: TRBV4-3; J: TRBJ2-1; CDR3: CASSQVDRYNEQFF
V: TRBV27; J: TRBJ2-7; CDR3: CASSLLAGGSYEQYF
V: TRBV30; J: TRBJ1-1; CDR3: CAWSVALNTEAFF
V: TRBV5-4; J: TRBJ2-1; CDR3: CASSFGGGVNEQFF
V: TRBV5-4; J: TRBJ2-7; CDR3: CASRTSGGISYEQYF
V: TRBV6-5; J: TRBJ2-7; CDR3: CASSLSPQVYEQYF
V: TRBV2; J: TRBJ2-1; CDR3: CASSATTGEQFF
V: TRBV7-9; J: TRBJ2-3; CDR3: CASSLRTSGNGYTQYF
V: TRBV14; J: TRBJ1-1; CDR3: CASSPTGDTEAFF
V: TRBV19; J: TRBJ1-1; CDR3: CASSIVPEGTNTEAFF
V: TRBV6-1; J: TRBJ2-6; CDR3: CASSEWEDRGESGANVLTF
V: TRBV30; J: TRBJ2-4; CDR3: CAWSVDLWGGEKNIQYF
V: TRBV28; J: TRBJ2-7; CDR3: CASSFRGSSYEQYF
V: TRBV5-4; J: TRBJ2-3; CDR3: CASSLEPGESSPTDTQYF